There are many counts of the clone carrying this TCR beta chain. No antigen is known for it. CDR1 is SGDLS and CDR2 is YYNGEE in the germline V gene. The V end was cut by 3 bases, the J end by 6 bases, with 16 bases between. This CDR3 is built from 15 residues. These data belong to a study of cytomegalovirus exposure and HLA in healthy donors. For the study at large: There were more than 350 genotyped donors. Of these, 81% fell in the genetic ancestry cluster associated with self-reported Caucasian donors. Findings and limits, study-wide: Later analysis indicated greater clonal expansion among HLA-associated TCR beta chains than among equally common other chains. Confirmation was obtained in vitro that three CMV-associated chains are specific for CMV antigens.

Unrecorded immune exposure was likely among donors, who were nominally healthy when sampled. Primers: 60 Vbeta forward and 13 Jbeta reverse. TCRdb's copy holds only in-frame clones and misses some; the assay was immunoSEQ multiplex PCR. The sample holds 100,000 to 120,000 clones, 69% seen once. What was sequenced was PBMCs. The clonotype originates from a man under 40 in good health and CMV-seronegative. The chain carries TRBV9 and TRBJ2-4; no firm D call. CDR3 DNA: TGTGCCAGCAGCGAAGGCCTCCCAGACTTAAACATTCAGTACTTC. Translated, it gives CASSEGLPDLNIQYF.